Sequencing of this TCR beta chain was carried out in a study of blood T cells in healthy people across ages. Primed by a sample-barcoded 5' primer and a J-beta primer mix, a second PCR proceeded for 7 to 11 cycles. TCRdb itself ran the 5' RACE reads through MiXCR, one entry per CDR3 protein. The table records 650,000 to 950,000 distinct CDR3 sequences, 40% to 50% of them present only once. The CDR3 extends over 14 amino acids. The V gene's germline CDR1 is SGHRS and CDR2 YFSETQ. Trimming took off 2 bases at V and 2 bases at J, with 10 bases between the two ends. The origin of this receptor is a man in his sixties in good health. The V call is TRBV5-1, the J call TRBJ2-5, with a possible D match to TRBD1 (6 bases). The specimen sequenced was blood. The CDR3 sequence: CASSFTQGQETQYF. For the CDR3, the DNA is TGCGCCAGCAGCTTTACACAGGGACAAGAGACCCAGTACTTC.